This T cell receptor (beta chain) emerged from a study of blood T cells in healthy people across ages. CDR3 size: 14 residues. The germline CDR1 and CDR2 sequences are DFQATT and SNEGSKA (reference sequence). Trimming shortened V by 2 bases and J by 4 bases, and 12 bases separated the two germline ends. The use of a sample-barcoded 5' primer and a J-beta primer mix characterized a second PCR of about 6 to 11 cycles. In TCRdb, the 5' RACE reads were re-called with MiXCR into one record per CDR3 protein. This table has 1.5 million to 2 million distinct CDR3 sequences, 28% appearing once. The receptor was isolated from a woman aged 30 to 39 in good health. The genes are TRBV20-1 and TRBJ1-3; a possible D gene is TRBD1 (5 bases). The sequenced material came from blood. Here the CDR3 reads CSARSGGIGNTIYF. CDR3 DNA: TGCAGTGCTAGATCCGGGGGGATCGGAAACACCATATATTTT.